Presented here are 5 T cell receptor beta chains from one specimen sequenced in a study of T cells in Graves' hyperthyroidism and ophthalmopathy. RNA transcripts gave rise to amplified TCR beta CDR3 regions. Initially, a first-round RT-PCR of the TCR CDR3 employed the HTBI primer set. TCRdb ran MiXCR on the multiplex PCR reads and lists one entry per CDR3 protein. The sample shows hundreds of thousands of distinct CDR3 sequences, around 15% of them seen only once. Input material: blood. These receptors were taken from a young woman with Graves' hyperthyroidism.

This clonotype was counted ten times or more. The V gene is TRBV27, the J gene TRBJ1-2, with D unclear. The germline gives CDR1 MNHEY, CDR2 SMNVEV (reference sequence). V lost 8 bases and J lost 4, with 14 bases in between. This CDR3 is built from 13 residues. In nucleotides, the CDR3 is TGTGCCAGCGCCCCCGGGCAGAGCTATGGCTACACCTTC. This gives the protein CASAPGQSYGYTF.

The genes are TRBV11-2 and TRBJ1-2, with D tentatively TRBD1 (5 bases). The CDR3 totals 13 residues. The germline V gene encodes CDR1 SGHAT and CDR2 FQNNGV. V dropped 4 bases and J dropped 5 bases, with 11 bases sitting between them. The CDR3 loop reads CASSYAGGYGYTF. In DNA form, the CDR3 reads TGTGCCAGCAGCTATGCCGGGGGTTATGGCTACACCTTC. Supplemented by reference TRBV11-2 and TRBJ1-2, the full variable domain reads EAGVAQSPRYKIIEKRQSVAFWCNPISGHATLYWYQQILGQGPKLLIQFQNNGVVDDSQLPKDRFSAERLKGVDSTLKIQPAKLEDSAVYLCASSYAGGYGYTFGSGTRLTVV.

This clonotype came up many times. The chain links TRBV3-1 to TRBJ1-4; D unclear. The germline gives CDR1 LGHDT, CDR2 YNNKEL (reference sequence). The CDR3 has 12 amino acids. The V and J ends lost 1 base and 8 bases respectively, with 5 bases between them. The CDR3 protein is CASSQGREKLFF. DNA of the CDR3: TGTGCCAGCAGCCAAGGCCGGGAAAAACTGTTTTTT.

This clonotype was seen a handful of times. The gene calls are TRBV29-1 and TRBJ1-2; the match to TRBD1 covers 7 bases. The CDR3 contains 14 residues. V was pared by 0 bases and J by 3 bases, with 4 bases of the junction left unmatched. In germline, CDR1 is SQVTM, CDR2 ANQGSEA. CDR3 sequence: CSVEDTDRYYGYTF. CDR3 in DNA: TGCAGCGTTGAAGATACGGACAGGTACTATGGCTACACCTTC.

The V gene is TRBV4-1, the J gene TRBJ2-3; D tentatively reads TRBD1 or TRBD2 (6 bases each). CDR1 MGHRA and CDR2 YSYEKL come from the germline V gene. The CDR3 length is 17 residues. With 4 bases removed from V and 4 bases from J, the gap between germline ends came to 21 bases. CDR3 residues: CASSPTRALRGADTQYF. As DNA, the CDR3 is TGCGCCAGCAGCCCCACCCGGGCGTTGAGGGGGGCAGATACGCAGTATTTT.